This T cell receptor (beta chain) was profiled in a study of blood T cell repertoires in COVID-19. Overall study context: Acute and convalescent COVID-19 specimens originated in the United States, Italy and Spain. From T cells, B-cell-depleted T cells, or PBMCs came the material, which was cDNA or gDNA.

CDR3 length equals 18 residues. The germline CDR1 and CDR2 sequences are SEHNR and FQNEAQ (reference sequence). V gave up 5 bases and J gave up 4 bases; unmatched junction bases: 14. The data were produced by immunoSEQ multiplex PCR, yet TCRdb's version contains in-frame clones alone and is incomplete. This table holds 30,000 or so clones, approximately 78% found once. The source is a man older than 75 with active or convalescent COVID-19. V and J are TRBV7-9 and TRBJ2-2; 9 positions agree with TRBD2. Material: peripheral blood. The CDR3 region has the DNA TGTGCCAGCAGCCAAAAGATGGCGGGAGGGCCGGGCACCGGGGAGCTGTTTTTT. Amino acids: CASSQKMAGGPGTGELFF.